These 10 T cell receptor beta chains were sequenced from one sample in a study of cytomegalovirus exposure and HLA in healthy donors. The PCR made use of 60 Vbeta and 13 Jbeta primers. Using immunoSEQ multiplex PCR, the repertoire was profiled, and TCRdb retains in-frame clones only, with some absent. The sample has about 130,000 clones, around 80% seen once; the top ten hold approximately 10%. The sample taken for sequencing was PBMCs. These receptor sequences come from a man aged 30 to 39 in good health and CMV-seropositive.

The count of this clone is one. This chain joins TRBV19 and TRBJ1-5, with D hard to call. Germline V gene data show CDR1 as LNHDA and CDR2 as SQIVND (reference sequence). This CDR3 has 15 amino acids. With 3 bases removed from V and 1 base from J, the gap between germline ends came to 10 bases. The CDR3 loop reads CASSISRRSNQPQHF. In nucleotides, the CDR3 is TGTGCCAGTAGTATCTCTCGCAGAAGCAATCAGCCCCAGCATTTT.

This chain links TRBV30 with TRBJ1-2; tentatively, D is TRBD1 (6 bases). The CDR3 has 14 residues. The V gene's germline CDR1 is GTSNPN and CDR2 SVGIG (reference sequence). V was shortened by 1 base and J by 6 bases, with 15 bases between the two germline ends. CDR3 nucleotides: TGTGCCTGGAGTGAGGGGGTTGGGGGTAATGGCTACACCTTC. Protein sequence: CAWSEGVGGNGYTF. Full variable domain (remainder filled in from reference TRBV30 and TRBJ1-2): SQTIHQWPATLVQPVGSPLSLECTVEGTSNPNLYWYRQAAGRGLQLLFYSVGIGQISSEVPQNLSASRPQDRQFILSSKKLLLSDSGFYLCAWSEGVGGNGYTFGSGTRLTVV.

The chain links TRBV2 to TRBJ2-7; D may be TRBD2 (5 bases). The CDR3 has 13 amino acids. In germline, CDR1 is SNHLY, CDR2 FYNNEI. Trimming pared 7 bases from V and 4 bases from J, leaving 14 bases between. The CDR3 spells CASIRLLGYEQYF. Here the CDR3 DNA reads TGTGCCAGCATTCGACTACTCGGGTACGAGCAGTACTTC.

The gene calls are TRBV7-2 and TRBJ1-3; a weak D match, TRBD1 (6 bases). CDR1 is SGHTA, CDR2 FQGNSA, per germline. Trimming left V 4 bases short and J 4 bases short, with 17 bases between. CDR3 length: 16 residues. The DNA for the CDR3 is TGTGCCAGCAGCTCTCTTTCAGGGGCGAAGGGAAACACCATATATTTT. Translation gives CASSSLSGAKGNTIYF.

The chain couples TRBV30 to TRBJ2-5, with D possibly matching TRBD1 (5 bases). Trimming cost V 4 bases and J 0 bases, with 9 bases left between them. The length of the CDR3 is 13 residues. Germline V CDR1 and CDR2: GTSNPN, SVGIG (reference sequence). The DNA of the CDR3 is TGTGCCTGGACACCAGGGAACCAAGAGACCCAGTACTTC. Its translation: CAWTPGNQETQYF.

A single count supports this clone. The chain is built from TRBV28 and TRBJ2-7, with 11 bases that match TRBD2. V was pared by 9 bases and J by 2 bases, with 9 bases of the junction left unmatched. Per germline, CDR1 MDHEN and CDR2 SYDVKM. The CDR3 totals 15 residues. Here the CDR3 reads CASSGGGLAAYEQYF. Here the CDR3 DNA reads TGTGCCAGTAGCGGGGGGGGCCTTGCAGCCTACGAGCAGTACTTC. The variable domain in full, with the rest retrieved from reference TRBV28 and TRBJ2-7, is DVKVTQSSRYLVKRTGEKVFLECVQDMDHENMFWYRQDPGLGLRLIYFSYDVKMKEKGDIPEGYSVSREKKERFSLILESASTNQTSMYLCASSGGGLAAYEQYFGPGTRLTVT.

The CDR3: CSVNQWDTQYF. The DNA of the CDR3 is TGCAGCGTCAATCAGTGGGATACGCAGTATTTT. The J gene is TRBJ2-3, the V gene TRBV29-1; D call uncertain. The germline gives CDR1 SQVTM, CDR2 ANQGSEA. The ends were cut back, 6 bases at V and 6 bases at J, with 10 bases in the middle. The CDR3 is 11 amino acids.

CDR3 loop: CASSEEGSVNIQYF. The CDR3, as DNA: TGTGCCAGCAGTGAAGAGGGCTCGGTAAACATTCAGTACTTC. The chain is built from TRBV25-1 and TRBJ2-4; TRBD2 might be the D (5 bases). CDR3 length: 14 residues. Between the trimmed V and J ends, which lost 2 bases and 6 bases, there was a span of 11 bases. Germline CDR1 MGHDK, CDR2 SYGVNS.

This clone was seen a few times. V is TRBV5-4 and J is TRBJ1-1; no clear D. Germline V lookup: CDR1 SGHNT, CDR2 YYREEE (reference sequence). With 4 bases removed from V and 0 bases from J, the gap between germline ends came to 10 bases. The length of the CDR3 is 14 residues. CDR3 in DNA: TGTGCCAGCAGCCCGCGGGTTGTGAACACTGAAGCTTTCTTT. This codes for CASSPRVVNTEAFF.

This clone is medium-sized within its sample. The genes are TRBV9 and TRBJ2-1; TRBD2 is a possible D gene (5 bases). The germline V gene has CDR1 SGDLS and CDR2 YYNGEE. Trimming stripped 4 bases from V and 0 bases from J, with 14 bases between. The length of the CDR3 is 16 residues. The CDR3 here is CASSPPTGDSYNEQFF. In nucleotides, the CDR3 is TGTGCCAGCAGCCCCCCCACCGGGGACTCCTACAATGAGCAGTTCTTC.